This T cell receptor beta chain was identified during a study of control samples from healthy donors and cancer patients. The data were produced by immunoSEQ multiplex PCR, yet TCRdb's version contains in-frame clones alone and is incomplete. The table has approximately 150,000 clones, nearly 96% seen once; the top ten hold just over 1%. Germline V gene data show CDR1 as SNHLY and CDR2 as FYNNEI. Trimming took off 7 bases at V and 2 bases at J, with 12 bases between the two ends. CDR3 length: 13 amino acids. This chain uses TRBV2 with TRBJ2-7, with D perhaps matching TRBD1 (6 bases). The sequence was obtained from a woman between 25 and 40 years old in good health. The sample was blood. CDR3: CASIRQETYEQYF. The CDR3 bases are TGTGCCAGCATAAGACAGGAGACCTACGAGCAGTACTTC.